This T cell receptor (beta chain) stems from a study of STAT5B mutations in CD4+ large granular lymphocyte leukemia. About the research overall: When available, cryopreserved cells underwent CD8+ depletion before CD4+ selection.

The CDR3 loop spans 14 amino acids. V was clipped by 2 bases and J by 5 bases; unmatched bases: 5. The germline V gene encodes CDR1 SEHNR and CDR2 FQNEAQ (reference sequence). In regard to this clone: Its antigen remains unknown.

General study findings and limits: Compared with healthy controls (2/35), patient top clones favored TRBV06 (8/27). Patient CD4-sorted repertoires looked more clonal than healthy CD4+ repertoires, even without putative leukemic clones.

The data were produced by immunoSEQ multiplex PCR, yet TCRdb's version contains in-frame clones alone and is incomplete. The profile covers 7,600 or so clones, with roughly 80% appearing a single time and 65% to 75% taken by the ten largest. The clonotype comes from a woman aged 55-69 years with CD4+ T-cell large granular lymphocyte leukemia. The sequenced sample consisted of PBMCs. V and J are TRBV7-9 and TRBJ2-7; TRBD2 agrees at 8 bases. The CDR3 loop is CASSLLAGSHEQYF. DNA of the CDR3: TGTGCCAGCAGCTTATTAGCGGGAAGCCACGAGCAGTACTTC.